This T cell receptor (beta chain) is from a study of early T cells in non-severe SARS-CoV-2 infection. Study in general: Chains stayed unpaired after sequencing of bulk RNA from unsorted whole blood. Findings of the study overall: A preference for anti-spike CD8 responses marked VDJdb matching, which missed private and CD4 specificities.

CDR3 length: 12 amino acids. Looked up from germline, CDR1 is KGHSH and CDR2 is LQKENI. The V gene lost 6 bases and the J gene lost 5 bases, with 7 bases spanning the gap. MiXCR, applied by TCRdb to the 5' RACE reads, yields one record per CDR3 protein. The table lists around 76,000 distinct CDR3 sequences, 13% to 15% of them singletons. This clonotype has just a few counts. Antigen unknown. The chain is built from TRBV18 and TRBJ1-4; D remains unclear. The origin of this receptor is an adult who was a healthcare worker with PCR-confirmed SARS-CoV-2 infection or an uninfected control (not recorded which). The sequencing here drew on whole blood, taken at baseline. CDR3 protein: CASSPGNEKLFF. The CDR3 coding sequence is TGTGCCAGCTCGCCCGGGAATGAAAAACTGTTTTTT. The full variable domain, in which reference TRBV18 and TRBJ1-4 provide the parts outside the CDR3, is NAGVMQNPRHLVRRRGQEARLRCSPMKGHSHVYWYRQLPEEGLKFMVYLQKENIIDESGMPKERFSAEFPKEGPSILRIQQVVRGDSAAYFCASSPGNEKLFFGSGTQLSVL.